This record looks at one T cell receptor beta chain sequence and its context. Profiling that covered TCR beta VDJ and CDR3 relied on genomic DNA as its template. A single record per CDR3 protein comes from TCRdb applying MiXCR to the reads. Of some 200,000 distinct CDR3 sequences listed, 48% are singletons. The sample comes from a study of CD8+CD57+ T cells in acquired aplastic anemia. Background on the study: DNA from sorted CD4+ and CD8+ cells averaged roughly 3.4 ug.

The patients chosen for sequencing had shown expansion of CD8+CD57+ cells (detected by flow cytometry). Trimming at V came to 7 bases and at J to 4 bases, leaving 5 bases not matched to a gene. In germline, CDR1 is SQVTM, CDR2 ANQGSEA. The CDR3 is 14 residues long. The TCR originated in a human donor with aplastic anemia. The sequencing input was sorted CD4+, CD8+, or CD8+CD57+ T cells (not recorded which) from PBMCs. J is TRBJ2-3 and V is TRBV29-1; 13 bases map to TRBD2. The CDR3 is CSESGLAGSDTQYF. CDR3 sequence (DNA): TGCAGCGAATCGGGACTAGCGGGGTCAGATACGCAGTATTTT.